This paragraph covers one T cell receptor (beta chain) sequence. As originally analysed: Reference gene primer amplification gave nucleated cell count estimates. This table comes from immunoSEQ multiplex PCR, and its TCRdb copy is limited to in-frame clones, with some not included. D and trimming were read from the DNA, whereas the V and J calls and clone size are those reported in that table. This sample has roughly 120,000 clones, with about 88% found just once. This record comes from a study of blood T cell repertoires in COVID-19. Study overall: The United States, Italy and Spain provided the acute and convalescent COVID-19 samples.

V lost 8 bases and J 4 bases, leaving 20 bases between the germline ends. CDR1 SNHLY and CDR2 FYNNEI come from the germline V gene. CDR3 length equals 15 residues. V usage is TRBV2 and J usage is TRBJ2-5, with D perhaps matching TRBD1 (5 bases). The clonotype originates from a woman aged 70-85 years who had recovered from COVID-19. What was sequenced was peripheral blood. CDR3 in amino acids: CASCGQGGERETQYF. The CDR3 region has the DNA TGTGCCAGCTGTGGGCAGGGCGGAGAAAGAGAGACCCAGTACTTC.